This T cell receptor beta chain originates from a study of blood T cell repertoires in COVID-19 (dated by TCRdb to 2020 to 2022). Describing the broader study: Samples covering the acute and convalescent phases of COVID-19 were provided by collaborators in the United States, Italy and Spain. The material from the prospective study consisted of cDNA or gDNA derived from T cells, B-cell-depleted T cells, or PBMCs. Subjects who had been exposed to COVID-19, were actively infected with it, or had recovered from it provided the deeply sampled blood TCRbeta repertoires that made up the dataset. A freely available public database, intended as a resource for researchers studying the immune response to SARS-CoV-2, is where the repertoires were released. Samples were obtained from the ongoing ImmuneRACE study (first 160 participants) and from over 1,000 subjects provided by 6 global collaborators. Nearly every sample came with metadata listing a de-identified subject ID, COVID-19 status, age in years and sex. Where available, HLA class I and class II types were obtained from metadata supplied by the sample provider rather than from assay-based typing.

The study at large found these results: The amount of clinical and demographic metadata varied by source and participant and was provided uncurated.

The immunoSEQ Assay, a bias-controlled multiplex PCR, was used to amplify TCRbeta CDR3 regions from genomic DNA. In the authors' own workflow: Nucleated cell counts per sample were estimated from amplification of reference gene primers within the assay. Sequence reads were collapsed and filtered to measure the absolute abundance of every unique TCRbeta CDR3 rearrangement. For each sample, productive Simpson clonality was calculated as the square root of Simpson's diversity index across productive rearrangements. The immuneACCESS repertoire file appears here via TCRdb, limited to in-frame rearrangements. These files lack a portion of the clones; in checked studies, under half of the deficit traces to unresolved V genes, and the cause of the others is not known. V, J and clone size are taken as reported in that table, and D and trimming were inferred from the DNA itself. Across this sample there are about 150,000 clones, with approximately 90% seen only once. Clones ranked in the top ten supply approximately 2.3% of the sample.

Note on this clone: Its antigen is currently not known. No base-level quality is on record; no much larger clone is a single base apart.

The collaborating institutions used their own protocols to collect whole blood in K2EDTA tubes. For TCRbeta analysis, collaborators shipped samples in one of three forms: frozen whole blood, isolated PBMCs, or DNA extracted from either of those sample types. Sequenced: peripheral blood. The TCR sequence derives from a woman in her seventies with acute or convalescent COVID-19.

The DNA is as follows: TGTGCCAGCAGCCCGCGAATTGATGGCTACACCTTC. It encodes CASSPRIDGYTF. The chain was built from TRBV7-9 and TRBJ1-2; no D gene call is confident. The CDR3 covers 12 residues, taking in both the cysteine and the phenylalanine. Only the CDR3 portion is preserved as DNA: 36 bases, with reading frame beginning at the first base. Based on the germline V gene (reference sequence), the CDR1 and CDR2 sequences are SEHNR and FQNEAQ. V gives up 5 bases and J gives up 6 bases, and the segment between their germline ends measures 10 bases.